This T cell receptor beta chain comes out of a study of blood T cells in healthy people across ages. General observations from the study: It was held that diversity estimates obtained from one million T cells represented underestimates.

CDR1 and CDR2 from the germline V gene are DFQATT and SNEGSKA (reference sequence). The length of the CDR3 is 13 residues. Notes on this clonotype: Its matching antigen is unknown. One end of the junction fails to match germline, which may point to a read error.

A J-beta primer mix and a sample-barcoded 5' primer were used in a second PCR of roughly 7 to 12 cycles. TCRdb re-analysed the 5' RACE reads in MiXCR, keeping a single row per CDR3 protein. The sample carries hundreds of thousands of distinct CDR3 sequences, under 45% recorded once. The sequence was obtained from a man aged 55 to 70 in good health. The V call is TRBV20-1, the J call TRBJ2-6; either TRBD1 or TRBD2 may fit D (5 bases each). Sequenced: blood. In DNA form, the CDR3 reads TGTAGCGCTAGAGGGGCTGGGGTCAACGTCCTGACTTTC. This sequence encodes CSARGAGVNVLTF.